This T cell receptor beta chain is from a study of blood T cell repertoires in COVID-19. Study as a whole: Sample material is recorded as cDNA or gDNA derived from T cells, B-cell-depleted T cells, or PBMCs.

The method was immunoSEQ multiplex PCR; TCRdb's version includes in-frame clones alone and lacks a portion of them. The data show about 25,000 clones, with roughly 80% seen just once and about three fifths held by the top ten. CDR3 size: 13 residues. Germline CDR1 and CDR2: SGHRS and YFSETQ. The V end was cut by 2 bases, the J end by 4 bases, with 9 bases between. The chain recombines TRBV5-1 with TRBJ2-5, with D possibly TRBD1 on 5 matching bases. The sequence was obtained from a woman older than 75 with acute or convalescent COVID-19. The sequencing input was peripheral blood. The chain's CDR3 is CASSFDRRETQYF. The CDR3 DNA follows: TGCGCCAGCAGCTTCGACAGACGAGAGACCCAGTACTTC.